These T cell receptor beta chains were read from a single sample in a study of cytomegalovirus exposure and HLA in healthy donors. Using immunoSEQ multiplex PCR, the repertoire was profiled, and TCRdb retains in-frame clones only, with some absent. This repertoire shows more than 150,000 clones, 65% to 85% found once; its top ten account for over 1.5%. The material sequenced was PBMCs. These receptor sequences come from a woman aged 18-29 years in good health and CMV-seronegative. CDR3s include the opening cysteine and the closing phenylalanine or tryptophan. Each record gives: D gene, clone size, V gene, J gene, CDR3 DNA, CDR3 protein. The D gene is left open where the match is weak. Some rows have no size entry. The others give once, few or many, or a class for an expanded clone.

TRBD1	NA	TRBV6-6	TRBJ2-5	TGTGCCGCCATAGCGACAGGGATCGGGGAGACCCAGTACTTC	CAAIATGIGETQYF
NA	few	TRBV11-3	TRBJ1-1	TGTGCCAGCAGCTTAGCTCAGGACGGGGGCACTGAAGCTTTCTTT	CASSLAQDGGTEAFF
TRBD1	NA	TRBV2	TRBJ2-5	TGTGCCAGCAGTGCTAGGGGGCGACCCCAAGAGACCCAGTACTTC	CASSARGRPQETQYF
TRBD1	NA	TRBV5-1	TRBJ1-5	TGCGCCAGCAGCCCGGCAGGGGGCTTCAATCAGCCCCAGCATTTT	CASSPAGGFNQPQHF
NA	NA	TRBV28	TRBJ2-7	TGTGCCAGCAGTTCCGACAGTAGGAGCTACGAGCAGTACTTC	CASSSDSRSYEQYF
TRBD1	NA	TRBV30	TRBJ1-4	TGTGCCTGGAGTACACAGGGGAATGAAAAACTGTTTTTT	CAWSTQGNEKLFF
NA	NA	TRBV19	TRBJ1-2	TGTGCCAGTAGCCCGGACAGACTTAACTATGGCTACACCTTC	CASSPDRLNYGYTF
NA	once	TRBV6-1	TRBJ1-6	TGTGCCACGAAAGGGGAATCACCCCTCCACTTT	CATKGESPLHF
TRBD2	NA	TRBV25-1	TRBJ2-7	TGTGCCAGCAGTGACGGGGGAGGGGTTAGCTACGAGCAGTACTTC	CASSDGGGVSYEQYF
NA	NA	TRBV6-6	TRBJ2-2	TGTGCCAGCAAATTGGACATCCTGAACACCGGGGAGCTGTTTTTT	CASKLDILNTGELFF
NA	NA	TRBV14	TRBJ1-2	TGTGCCAGCAAAACCCCGGGGAACTATGGCTACACCTTC	CASKTPGNYGYTF
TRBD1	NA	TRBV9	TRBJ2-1	TGTGCCAGCAGCGTAGATACTACAGGGGGCAGACCCCTCAATGAGCAGTTCTTC	CASSVDTTGGRPLNEQFF
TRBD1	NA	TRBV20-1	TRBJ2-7	TGCAGTGCAGGACAGGGTGTTGAGCAGTACTTC	CSAGQGVEQYF
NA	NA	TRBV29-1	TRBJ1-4	TGCAGCGTTGGGAGGGCTAATGAAAAACTGTTTTTT	CSVGRANEKLFF
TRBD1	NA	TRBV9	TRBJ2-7	TGTGCCAGCAGCGAGGGGGACAGTTTATACGAGCAGTACTTC	CASSEGDSLYEQYF
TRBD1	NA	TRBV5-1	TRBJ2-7	TGCGCCAGCAGGGGGACAGGGCGGCAGTACTTC	CASRGTGRQYF
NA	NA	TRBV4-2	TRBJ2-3	TGTGCCAGCAGCCGCATACCGGGGGTCCAAGATACGCAGTATTTT	CASSRIPGVQDTQYF
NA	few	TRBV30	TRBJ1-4	TGTGCCTGGAGCCTCCCGGGGGGGGCGGGTGAAAAACTGTTTTTT	CAWSLPGGAGEKLFF
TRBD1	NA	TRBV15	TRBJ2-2	TGTGCCACCAGCAGAGGAAGGACAGGCACCGGGGAGCTGTTTTTT	CATSRGRTGTGELFF
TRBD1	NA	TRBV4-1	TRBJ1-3	TGCGCCAGCAGCCCGGGTAGACAGGGCCCGAACCTCTCTGGAAACACCATATATTTT	CASSPGRQGPNLSGNTIYF
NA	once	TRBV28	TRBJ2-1	TGTGCCAGCAGTCCCTTTACTTACGACTACCAGGTGGGCAATGAGCAGTTCTTC	CASSPFTYDYQVGNEQFF
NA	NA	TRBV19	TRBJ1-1	TGTGCCAGTACCCTCAGACAGAACACTGAAGCTTTCTTT	CASTLRQNTEAFF